This is a list of T cell receptor beta chains from one sample in a study of cytomegalovirus exposure and HLA in healthy donors. Assay: immunoSEQ multiplex PCR; the TCRdb copy retains only in-frame clones and omits some. The table lists more than 100,000 clones, 76% of them singletons. Sequenced input: PBMCs. The source of these receptors is a woman aged 18-30 years in good health and CMV-seropositive. CDR3s leave out the opening cysteine and the closing phenylalanine or tryptophan. Fields, in order: V gene, clone size, CDR3 protein. Some rows mark clone size as missing; the rest say once, few, many or name a class of expanded clone.

TRBV9	NA	ASSVQTSGGTQETQY
TRBV6-5	NA	ASGWDRGNTGELF
TRBV29-1	NA	SVPGQGQETQY
TRBV18	NA	ASSPPTGVQETQY
TRBV7-6	NA	ASSLKGQFYNEQF
TRBV5-1	NA	ASSLVPQGDSPLH
TRBV7-8	once	ASSLPRRLAVNNEQF
TRBV19	NA	ASNTGTGPGDEKLF
TRBV6-5	NA	ASSYSSGGYEQY
TRBV6-5	NA	ASSSQGAGETQY
TRBV7-3	NA	ASSSSDAGVAF
TRBV7-9	NA	ASSLVSSTGDAF
TRBV6-1	NA	ASSEWSMSGYT
TRBV9	NA	ASSFPPGTAGNTIY
TRBV21-1	NA	ASIPDRRLNEKLF
TRBV6-1	NA	ASSKGTPTGELF
TRBV6-5	NA	ASSETGNTEAF
TRBV5-1	once	ASRFSGTYEQY
TRBV7-3	NA	ASRAERATDTQY
TRBV27	NA	ASSLGYTDTQY
TRBV9	NA	ASSNRQGPKFYGYT
TRBV28	NA	ATATLTVNTEAF
TRBV28	NA	ASAGDRLFSATNEKLF
TRBV10-1	NA	ASSGFGTGPY
TRBV11-3	NA	ASSFDVRVGIVSH
TRBV7-6	NA	ASSVRISPESEQF
TRBV19	NA	ASSIYKGAINQPQH
TRBV5-1	NA	ASSLQGYEQY
TRBV6-5	NA	ASSYSTSGGETQY
TRBV7-6	NA	ASSLGGPQPQH
TRBV12-5	NA	ASGGGYEQY
TRBV5-1	NA	ASSSRVSYEQY
TRBV4-3	NA	ASSQLEFNEQF
TRBV25-1	NA	ASSELLAGGRGYNEQF
TRBV2	few	ASSEGVRARRKF
TRBV2	NA	ASTRTSGGIADTQY
TRBV19	few	ASRPGQGVSGNTIY
TRBV5-1	NA	ASSLGGNTNYGYT
TRBV9	few	ASSVDPGTSGYT
TRBV6-1	few	ASRVAGGGGTQY
TRBV2	NA	ASSEGQGKGNIQY
TRBV27	NA	ASSRRDTEAF
TRBV7-2	NA	ASSLMGQDQPQH
TRBV4-3	NA	ASSRGLAGGRSGANVLT
TRBV9	NA	ASSVTGGNSPLH
TRBV5-1	NA	ASSSQGPPQETQY
TRBV5-4	NA	ASGWLTGVGNEQY
TRBV7-2	few	ASSTGGGNTEAF
TRBV4-1	few	ASSHLTGALRNTEAF
TRBV4-2	NA	ASSQDLEGAVYEQY
TRBV5-1	NA	ASSFDGPSYEQY
TRBV7-8	NA	ASAKLVGTGSSPSSYEQY
TRBV7-7	once	ASCPPGDYEQY
TRBV5-4	NA	ASSRQGVLSTDTQY
TRBV6-6	NA	ASSYDTGKETQY
TRBV7-9	NA	ASSFGAGGFNEQF
TRBV4-2	NA	ASSQENPWELTEKLF
TRBV7-8	NA	ASTGGQGNQPQH
TRBV18	NA	ASSPRTSGPTGELF